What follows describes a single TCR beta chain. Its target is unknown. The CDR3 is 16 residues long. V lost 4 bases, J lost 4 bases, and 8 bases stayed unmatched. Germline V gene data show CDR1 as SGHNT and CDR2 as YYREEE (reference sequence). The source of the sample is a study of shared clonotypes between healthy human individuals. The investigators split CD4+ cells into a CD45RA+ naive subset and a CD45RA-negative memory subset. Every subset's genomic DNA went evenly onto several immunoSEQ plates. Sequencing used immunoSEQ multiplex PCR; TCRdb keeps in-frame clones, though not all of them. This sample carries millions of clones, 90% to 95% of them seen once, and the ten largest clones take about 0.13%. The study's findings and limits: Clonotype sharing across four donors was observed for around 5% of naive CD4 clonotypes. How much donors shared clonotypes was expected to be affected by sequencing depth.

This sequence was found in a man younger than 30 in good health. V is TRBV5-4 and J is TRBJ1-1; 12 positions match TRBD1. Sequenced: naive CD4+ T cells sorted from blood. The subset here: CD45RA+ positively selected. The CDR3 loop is CASSEGDRGRRTEAFF. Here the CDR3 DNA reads TGTGCCAGCAGCGAAGGGGACAGGGGGCGACGCACTGAAGCTTTCTTT.